Shown below are 14 T cell receptor beta chains from a single sample sequenced in a study of beta chain features in type 1 diabetes. General study points: The study found moderately but significantly shorter TCRB CDR3s in all four CD4+ subsets of Type 1 diabetes patients.

What was sequenced were expressed TCRB transcripts, since all of the isolated RNA had been reverse transcribed. Assay used: immunoSEQ multiplex PCR; TCRdb lists only in-frame clones, some missing. Of about 170,000 clones listed, 7.8% are singletons. Which antigens these TCRs recognize remains unknown. The sample comprised central memory CD4+ T cells from blood. The receptors were gathered from a woman aged 40-49 years with type 1 diabetes.

There are a few counts of this clone. V and J are TRBV9 and TRBJ2-7; possibly TRBD1 for D (6 bases). This CDR3 has 16 residues. V was cut by 0 bases and J by 7 bases, with 20 bases left in between. Germline V lookup: CDR1 SGDLS, CDR2 YYNGEE. The CDR3 protein is CASSVAVATGQGEQYF. The CDR3 DNA is TGTGCCAGCAGCGTAGCGGTGGCGACAGGCCAAGGGGAGCAGTACTTC.

This sequence joins TRBV7-3 and TRBJ1-1, with a possible D match to TRBD1 (5 bases). V was pared by 0 bases and J by 1 base, with 6 bases between. CDR1 is SGHTA and CDR2 is FQGTGA in the germline V gene. There are 14 residues in the CDR3. As DNA, the CDR3 is TGTGCCAGCAGCTTAACGGGGCCGAACACTGAAGCTTTCTTT. It codes for CASSLTGPNTEAFF.

This clone was picked up a small number of times. The CDR3 bases are TGCAGCGTTGAAGCTTTACAGATCTATGGCTACACCTTC. This codes for CSVEALQIYGYTF. The chain joins TRBV29-1 to TRBJ1-2; D is unclear. CDR1 and CDR2 (germline): SQVTM, ANQGSEA. Trimming took 1 base from V and 4 from J, leaving 10 bases between them. The CDR3 covers 13 residues.

This clone was seen a handful of times. CDR3 in DNA: TGCGCCAGCAGTCCGGGACAGGGGGCGGGCACTGAAGCTTTCTTT. Encoded protein: CASSPGQGAGTEAFF. The chain links TRBV4-1 to TRBJ1-1; 12 bases fit TRBD1. This CDR3 has 15 amino acids. From germline, CDR1 is MGHRA and CDR2 YSYEKL. V dropped 6 bases and J dropped 4; count of bases not matched to a gene: 6.

This chain joins TRBV27 and TRBJ2-5, with D perhaps TRBD1 (6 bases). The germline V and J ends were trimmed by 6 bases and 2 bases, with 16 bases remaining between them. This CDR3 is 15 amino acids long. In germline, CDR1 is MNHEY, CDR2 SMNVEV (reference sequence). The chain's CDR3 is CASSDRPTAQETQYF. DNA of the CDR3: TGTGCCAGCAGCGACAGGCCGACAGCTCAAGAGACCCAGTACTTC.

The gene calls are TRBV6-5 and TRBJ1-1; perhaps TRBD1 as D (6 bases). V lost 3 bases, J lost 10 bases, and 18 bases lay in between. This CDR3 region has 14 residues. The V gene's germline CDR1 is MNHEY and CDR2 SVGAGI. CDR3 nucleotides: TGTGCCAGCAGTTATTCCGGGACACCGGCCGGAGCTTTCTTT. Amino acid sequence: CASSYSGTPAGAFF.

This clone was counted ten times or more. V gene TRBV5-4 combines with J gene TRBJ2-1; D may be TRBD1 (5 bases). The CDR3 length is 15 residues. Trimming removed 4 bases at V and 3 bases at J, with 14 bases between. Germline CDR1 reads SGHNT; CDR2 reads YYREEE (reference sequence). CDR3 nucleotide sequence: TGTGCCAGCAGCGCGGACAACCTAATCTACAATGAGCAGTTCTTC. This codes for CASSADNLIYNEQFF.

The chain joins TRBV27 to TRBJ1-1; 7 bases align to TRBD1. This CDR3 spans 15 amino acids. Germline lookup yields CDR1 MNHEY and CDR2 SMNVEV (reference sequence). J was trimmed by 0 bases and V by 5 bases; bases with no gene match: 6. The CDR3 region has the DNA TGTGCCAGCAGTCCGTGGGACAGAGTGAACACTGAAGCTTTCTTT. Translating it yields CASSPWDRVNTEAFF.

This clone was seen a few times. The chain couples TRBV19 to TRBJ2-3, with TRBD2 matching 9 bases. The trim removed 6 bases at V and 1 base at J, leaving 2 bases unmatched. CDR1 is LNHDA, CDR2 SQIVND, per germline (reference sequence). CDR3 length: 14 amino acids. The CDR3 here is CASRRGGGTDTQYF. The CDR3 nucleotides read TGTGCCAGTAGGCGGGGGGGCGGCACAGATACGCAGTATTTT. The whole variable domain, remainder taken from reference TRBV19 and TRBJ2-3, is DGGITQSPKYLFRKEGQNVTLSCEQNLNHDAMYWYRQDPGQGLRLIYYSQIVNDFQKGDIAEGYSVSREKKESFPLTVTSAQKNPTAFYLCASRRGGGTDTQYFGPGTRLTVL.

The chain carries TRBV7-2 and TRBJ2-2; D is possibly TRBD1 (6 bases). Germline V gene sequence: CDR1 SGHTA, CDR2 FQGNSA. The CDR3 runs to 15 residues. The V end was cut by 5 bases, the J end by 0 bases, with 10 bases between. In DNA form, the CDR3 reads TGTGCCAGCAGCCCCCAGGGGACGAACACCGGGGAGCTGTTTTTT. Translating it yields CASSPQGTNTGELFF.

This clone was detected a few times. This rearrangement joins TRBV7-9 to TRBJ2-3, with D possibly matching TRBD2 (6 bases). The V gene's germline CDR1 is SEHNR and CDR2 FQNEAQ (reference sequence). The CDR3 covers 15 residues. With 11 bases removed from V and 0 bases from J, the gap between germline ends came to 18 bases. The CDR3 bases are TGTGCCGGAAAAAACCGGGACTCAAGCACAGATACGCAGTATTTT. Protein product: CAGKNRDSSTDTQYF.

This clone occurred a few times. The chain has TRBV19 and TRBJ1-1; the D is unclear. The CDR3 has 11 residues. Germline V gene data show CDR1 as LNHDA and CDR2 as SQIVND (reference sequence). The V gene lost 4 bases and the J gene lost 10 bases, with 10 bases spanning the gap. The CDR3 reads CASSTAGRAFF. For the CDR3, the DNA is TGTGCCAGTAGTACCGCCGGTCGAGCTTTCTTT. Full variable domain (rest looked up from reference TRBV19 and TRBJ1-1): DGGITQSPKYLFRKEGQNVTLSCEQNLNHDAMYWYRQDPGQGLRLIYYSQIVNDFQKGDIAEGYSVSREKKESFPLTVTSAQKNPTAFYLCASSTAGRAFFGQGTRLTVV.

This clone appeared a few times. The chain carries TRBV7-2 and TRBJ2-7; no firm D call. The CDR3 runs 11 residues. V was trimmed by 5 bases and J by 6 bases, leaving 8 bases between them. In germline, CDR1 is SGHTA, CDR2 FQGNSA. The CDR3 coding sequence is TGTGCCAGCAGCCTTCTCGTCGAGCAGTACTTC. Protein sequence: CASSLLVEQYF. The entire variable domain, with the rest obtained from reference TRBV7-2 and TRBJ2-7, is as follows: GAGVSQSPSNKVTEKGKDVELRCDPISGHTALYWYRQSLGQGLEFLIYFQGNSAPDKSGLPSDRFSAERTGGSVSTLTIQRTQQEDSAVYLCASSLLVEQYFGPGTRLTVT.

This clone has only one observation. The V gene is TRBV7-3, the J gene TRBJ1-2; a possible D gene is TRBD1 (5 bases). This CDR3 has 15 amino acids. V was trimmed by 6 bases and J by 4 bases, leaving 18 bases between them. CDR1 and CDR2 (germline): SGHTA, FQGTGA. CDR3 DNA sequence: TGTGCCAGCAGACCCCCGGGACTGAGCTTCTATGGCTACACCTTC. Amino acids: CASRPPGLSFYGYTF. Full variable domain (rest looked up from reference TRBV7-3 and TRBJ1-2): GAGVSQTPSNKVTEKGKYVELRCDPISGHTALYWYRQSLGQGPEFLIYFQGTGAADDSGLPNDRFFAVRPEGSVSTLKIQRTERGDSAVYLCASRPPGLSFYGYTFGSGTRLTVV.